This is a list of T cell receptor beta chains from one sample in a study of blood T cell repertoires in COVID-19. Method: immunoSEQ multiplex PCR; TCRdb's copy keeps in-frame clones and lacks some. The data contain 350,000 to 450,000 clones, around 92% of them singletons. The sequencing input was peripheral blood. These receptor sequences come from a man aged 40-55 years with acute or convalescent COVID-19. The CDR3 runs from the conserved cysteine through the conserved F or W. Each record gives: clone size, D gene, V gene, J gene, CDR3 DNA, CDR3 protein. D genes are given only for firm matches. Expanded clones get a size class; other rows say once, few or many, or leave the size out.

clone size: .; D gene: TRBD1; V gene: TRBV19; J gene: TRBJ1-1; CDR3 DNA: TGTGCCAGTACGAGACAGGGGGCTCGAAACACTGAAGCTTTCTTT; CDR3 protein: CASTRQGARNTEAFF
clone size: .; D gene: .; V gene: TRBV7-9; J gene: TRBJ2-3; CDR3 DNA: TGTGCCAGCAGCTTACAAAGCGGCACAGATACGCAGTATTTT; CDR3 protein: CASSLQSGTDTQYF
clone size: .; D gene: .; V gene: TRBV19; J gene: TRBJ1-2; CDR3 DNA: TGTGCCAGTAGTATCTCTTCCCCTAGCGGCTACACCTTC; CDR3 protein: CASSISSPSGYTF
clone size: few; D gene: .; V gene: TRBV2; J gene: TRBJ1-1; CDR3 DNA: TGTGCCAGCAGGGCGGACAGTAACACTGAAGCTTTCTTT; CDR3 protein: CASRADSNTEAFF
clone size: .; D gene: .; V gene: TRBV19; J gene: TRBJ2-6; CDR3 DNA: TGTGCCAGTAGTATTGCGGGCTCTGGGGCCAACGTCCTGACTTTC; CDR3 protein: CASSIAGSGANVLTF
clone size: .; D gene: .; V gene: TRBV12-3/TRBV12-4; J gene: TRBJ1-6; CDR3 DNA: TGTGCCAGCAGTTTTGGCCTGAATTCACCCCTCCACTTT; CDR3 protein: CASSFGLNSPLHF
clone size: .; D gene: .; V gene: TRBV5-1; J gene: TRBJ2-1; CDR3 DNA: TGCGCCAGCAGCTTGGCAACAGGGAGTGAGCAGTTCTTC; CDR3 protein: CASSLATGSEQFF
clone size: .; D gene: .; V gene: TRBV2; J gene: TRBJ2-7; CDR3 DNA: TGTGCCAGCAGAGACGTAGTAGCTGCCCCCTACGAGCAGTACTTC; CDR3 protein: CASRDVVAAPYEQYF
clone size: .; D gene: TRBD1; V gene: TRBV7-2; J gene: TRBJ1-1; CDR3 DNA: TGTGCCAGCAGCGCCCAGGGACAGGGGAGCACTGAAGCTTTCTTT; CDR3 protein: CASSAQGQGSTEAFF
clone size: .; D gene: TRBD1; V gene: TRBV7-3; J gene: TRBJ2-5; CDR3 DNA: TGTGCCAGCAGCTTAAGAGGGGACAGGGCAGAGACCCAGTACTTC; CDR3 protein: CASSLRGDRAETQYF
clone size: .; D gene: .; V gene: TRBV27; J gene: TRBJ1-6; CDR3 DNA: TGTGCCAGCAGGCGGGACGGTTATTCACCCCTCCACTTT; CDR3 protein: CASRRDGYSPLHF
clone size: .; D gene: .; V gene: TRBV9; J gene: TRBJ2-7; CDR3 DNA: TGTGCCAGCAGCGTATTTGAGGCCTCCTACGAGCAGTACTTC; CDR3 protein: CASSVFEASYEQYF
clone size: .; D gene: TRBD2; V gene: TRBV6-6; J gene: TRBJ2-3; CDR3 DNA: TGTGCCAGCAGTTATTACGGGGGGACAGATACGCAGTATTTT; CDR3 protein: CASSYYGGTDTQYF
clone size: .; D gene: TRBD1; V gene: TRBV11-3; J gene: TRBJ1-5; CDR3 DNA: TGTGCCAGCAGCACCAGAAGGGGGCTCGGTGGCAATCAGCCCCAGCATTTT; CDR3 protein: CASSTRRGLGGNQPQHF
clone size: .; D gene: .; V gene: TRBV6-2/TRBV6-3; J gene: TRBJ1-1; CDR3 DNA: TGTGCCAGCAGTTACTCCGGGGGAAAGGCTGAAGCTTTCTTT; CDR3 protein: CASSYSGGKAEAFF
clone size: .; D gene: .; V gene: TRBV3-1/TRBV3-2; J gene: TRBJ1-2; CDR3 DNA: TGTGCCAGCAGCCAAGAGGTGGAGTTAACCTTC; CDR3 protein: CASSQEVELTF
clone size: .; D gene: .; V gene: TRBV7-3; J gene: TRBJ1-2; CDR3 DNA: TGTGCCAGCAGCCCGGGGTCCTCACCTAACTATGGCTACACCTTC; CDR3 protein: CASSPGSSPNYGYTF
clone size: .; D gene: .; V gene: TRBV6-5; J gene: TRBJ1-1; CDR3 DNA: TGTGCTGGTGGTAGCGTGCGGTACACTGAAGCTTTCTTT; CDR3 protein: CAGGSVRYTEAFF
clone size: .; D gene: TRBD1; V gene: TRBV6-5; J gene: TRBJ1-5; CDR3 DNA: TGTGCCAGCAGTTACTCGGAACGGACAGGGGAAGGGCCCCAGCATTTT; CDR3 protein: CASSYSERTGEGPQHF
clone size: .; D gene: TRBD2; V gene: TRBV28; J gene: TRBJ2-2; CDR3 DNA: TGTGCCAGCAGCCTAGTCGGACTAGCGGGGTTAGAGTCCGGGGAGCTGTTTTTT; CDR3 protein: CASSLVGLAGLESGELFF
clone size: few; D gene: .; V gene: TRBV7-8; J gene: TRBJ2-2; CDR3 DNA: TGTGCCAGCAGCTTAGGAGGCAGCGGGAACACCGGGGAGCTGTTTTTT; CDR3 protein: CASSLGGSGNTGELFF
clone size: .; D gene: TRBD1; V gene: TRBV18; J gene: TRBJ2-1; CDR3 DNA: TGTGCCAGCTCACGAGGACAGGGAAACAATGAGCAGTTCTTC; CDR3 protein: CASSRGQGNNEQFF
clone size: .; D gene: .; V gene: TRBV14; J gene: TRBJ1-2; CDR3 DNA: TGTGCCAGCAGCCCTGGCGGCACGGCATATGGCTACACCTTC; CDR3 protein: CASSPGGTAYGYTF
clone size: .; D gene: .; V gene: TRBV28; J gene: TRBJ2-5; CDR3 DNA: TGTGCCAGCACCCTGCGGGACAGTAAAGAGACCCAGTACTTC; CDR3 protein: CASTLRDSKETQYF
clone size: .; D gene: .; V gene: TRBV10-3; J gene: TRBJ2-7; CDR3 DNA: TGTGCCATCAGTGGGGACTCCGAGCAGTACTTC; CDR3 protein: CAISGDSEQYF
clone size: .; D gene: .; V gene: TRBV11-2; J gene: TRBJ2-7; CDR3 DNA: TGTGCCAGCAGCTCCTTCTACGAGCAGTACTTC; CDR3 protein: CASSSFYEQYF
clone size: few; D gene: TRBD1; V gene: TRBV29-1; J gene: TRBJ1-1; CDR3 DNA: TGCAGCGTGCTGGGACAGGGGTTTCGGACTGAAGCTTTCTTT; CDR3 protein: CSVLGQGFRTEAFF
clone size: .; D gene: .; V gene: TRBV9; J gene: TRBJ1-1; CDR3 DNA: TGTGCCAGCAGCGTAGATGGGGGCGCTTCGACTGAAGCTTTCTTT; CDR3 protein: CASSVDGGASTEAFF
clone size: once; D gene: .; V gene: TRBV9; J gene: TRBJ2-5; CDR3 DNA: TGTGCCAGCAGCGTAGTAGGAGGGGAGACCCAGTACTTC; CDR3 protein: CASSVVGGETQYF
clone size: .; D gene: TRBD2; V gene: TRBV5-1; J gene: TRBJ2-5; CDR3 DNA: TGCGCCAGCAGCCTCGGGGTAGCGGGGGTCCAAGAGACCCAGTACTTC; CDR3 protein: CASSLGVAGVQETQYF
clone size: .; D gene: .; V gene: TRBV4-2; J gene: TRBJ2-1; CDR3 DNA: TGTGCCAGCAGCCTATCAGGGGAGAATGAGCAGTTCTTC; CDR3 protein: CASSLSGENEQFF
clone size: .; D gene: .; V gene: TRBV3-1/TRBV3-2; J gene: TRBJ1-5; CDR3 DNA: TGTGCCAGCAGCCAAGGAAGACACAAGAATCAGCCCCAGCATTTT; CDR3 protein: CASSQGRHKNQPQHF
clone size: .; D gene: TRBD2; V gene: TRBV7-9; J gene: TRBJ2-1; CDR3 DNA: TGTGCCAGCAGCTTAGACCAGCTAGCGGGAGTTGGCTACAATGAGCAGTTCTTC; CDR3 protein: CASSLDQLAGVGYNEQFF
clone size: .; D gene: TRBD1; V gene: TRBV3-1/TRBV3-2; J gene: TRBJ2-5; CDR3 DNA: TGTGCCAGCAGCCAACGGACAGGGGGCCAAGAGACCCAGTACTTC; CDR3 protein: CASSQRTGGQETQYF
clone size: .; D gene: TRBD1; V gene: TRBV6-6; J gene: TRBJ1-1; CDR3 DNA: TGTGCCAGCAGTTACGGCCCAGGGGGCGGCACTGAAGCTTTCTTT; CDR3 protein: CASSYGPGGGTEAFF
clone size: .; D gene: .; V gene: TRBV2; J gene: TRBJ2-3; CDR3 DNA: TGTGCCAGCAGTGATCAGGGCCCGAGCACAGATACGCAGTATTTT; CDR3 protein: CASSDQGPSTDTQYF
clone size: .; D gene: .; V gene: TRBV30; J gene: TRBJ2-7; CDR3 DNA: TGTGCCTGGGGGCGAGACTACTACGAGCAGTACTTC; CDR3 protein: CAWGRDYYEQYF
clone size: few; D gene: .; V gene: TRBV18; J gene: TRBJ2-3; CDR3 DNA: TGTGCCAGCTCACCCCCGTCGGCAGATACGCAGTATTTT; CDR3 protein: CASSPPSADTQYF
clone size: once; D gene: .; V gene: TRBV6-1; J gene: TRBJ2-4; CDR3 DNA: TGTGCCAGCAGTGGAGATAAACTAGTCTACTTAAACATTCAGTACTTC; CDR3 protein: CASSGDKLVYLNIQYF
clone size: .; D gene: TRBD1; V gene: TRBV11-2; J gene: TRBJ1-2; CDR3 DNA: TGTGCCAGCAGCCCTCGGACAGGATTTAACTATGGCTACACCTTC; CDR3 protein: CASSPRTGFNYGYTF
clone size: .; D gene: .; V gene: TRBV7-9; J gene: TRBJ1-1; CDR3 DNA: TGTGCCAGCAGAAATAACAGGAACACTGAAGCTTTCTTT; CDR3 protein: CASRNNRNTEAFF
clone size: .; D gene: TRBD1; V gene: TRBV19; J gene: TRBJ1-5; CDR3 DNA: TGTGCCAGTCAACCGGGACAGGGGAGTCAGCCCCAGCATTTT; CDR3 protein: CASQPGQGSQPQHF
clone size: .; D gene: TRBD1; V gene: TRBV5-8; J gene: TRBJ2-3; CDR3 DNA: TGTGCCAGCAGCCTCGACAGGGGAAGGGATACGCAGTATTTT; CDR3 protein: CASSLDRGRDTQYF